The clone carrying this T cell receptor (beta chain) was counted a few times. The antigen is undetermined. Time point noted: week 11, during vaccination. Topical imiquimod was applied with each vaccine dose, which held 300 ug of mutant IDH1 20-mer peptide. The data derive from a study of a mutant IDH1 vaccine in newly diagnosed glioma. Study details: Vaccination began 4-6 weeks post radiotherapy alone, or with temozolomide cycles. Treated individuals were around 60% male and roughly 40% female, averaging roughly 38 years of age. Previous care, which was radiotherapy, temozolomide, or both, most often involved both.

Clones were read by immunoSEQ multiplex PCR, and TCRdb kept only the in-frame ones, dropping some. The table shows 35,000 to 45,000 clones, with roughly 80% occurring only once. The germline gives CDR1 SQVTM, CDR2 ANQGSEA. The V and J ends lost 6 bases and 6 bases respectively, with 14 bases between them. The CDR3 consists of 12 residues. Study-level results: Apparently unrelated to pseudoprogression were changes in the top peripheral T cell clonotypes.

The sequencing here drew on peripheral blood mononuclear cells (PBMCs), taken from a glioma patient whose treatment included an IDH1 peptide vaccine. J is TRBJ1-2 and V is TRBV29-1, with a weak D call TRBD1 (6 bases). The source of this sequence is a woman in her twenties or thirties with glioma. Some clones in this sample may be carry-over from other donors' samples. In DNA form, the CDR3 reads TGCAGCGTCCTTGTGCGGGGGCATGGCTACACCTTC. It encodes CSVLVRGHGYTF.